The source of this T cell receptor (beta chain) is a study of cytomegalovirus exposure and HLA in healthy donors. Study results and caveats: Productive status was seen about 90% or about 30% of the time for most TCR beta V segments in an earlier analysis. It was only CMV serostatus that was available as immune exposure information. The authors judged a highly shared variant cluster likely a sequencing artifact. Later, an analysis found that common viral pathogens appeared to be linked with several of the most significant clusters.

The primer mix had 60 Vbeta and 13 Jbeta primers. Libraries were prepared by immunoSEQ multiplex PCR; TCRdb keeps only in-frame clonotypes and omits some of them. Among around 120,000 clones listed, around 80% were seen once. A few counts support this clone. Its matching antigen is unknown. Germline CDR1 LNHDA, CDR2 SQIVND (reference sequence). The J segment lost 5 bases and the V segment lost 7 bases, leaving 12 bases of the junction unmatched. The CDR3 is 16 amino acids. The sequence was collected from a man under 40 in good health and CMV-seropositive. The sample comprised PBMCs. The chain recombines TRBV19 with TRBJ1-5, with 9 positions matching TRBD1. The chain's CDR3 is CASTEMTGGYHQPQHF. CDR3 sequence (DNA): TGTGCCAGTACCGAGATGACAGGGGGGTATCATCAGCCCCAGCATTTT. The variable domain in full, with the rest retrieved from reference TRBV19 and TRBJ1-5, is DGGITQSPKYLFRKEGQNVTLSCEQNLNHDAMYWYRQDPGQGLRLIYYSQIVNDFQKGDIAEGYSVSREKKESFPLTVTSAQKNPTAFYLCASTEMTGGYHQPQHFGDGTRLSIL.